Listed below are T cell receptor beta chains from one sample, sequenced in a study of T cells after posttransplantation cyclophosphamide. Assay used: immunoSEQ multiplex PCR; TCRdb lists only in-frame clones, some missing. The sample lists about 19,000 clones, 70% to 80% occurring once. The sequences come from PBMCs, collected after an allogeneic stem cell transplant with post-transplant cyclophosphamide. These receptors originate from a young adult male patient who received an allogeneic stem cell transplant from a related donor, was CMV-positive, and had acute GVHD only. Some T cells here may be from the graft donor. CDR3s include the opening cysteine and the closing phenylalanine or tryptophan. The D gene is left open where the match is weak. Rows give clone size only sometimes, using once, few, many, or a class for an expanded clone.

cdr3_nt	cdr3_aa	v_call	j_call	clone_size	d_call
TGCGCCAGCAGCATAGCTGACAGGGCAGACACTGAAGCTTTCTTT	CASSIADRADTEAFF	TRBV5-1	TRBJ1-1	NA	TRBD1
TGCGCCAGCAGCTCCAATAGCGGGGGATTCTACGAGCAGTACTTC	CASSSNSGGFYEQYF	TRBV5-1	TRBJ2-7	few	TRBD2
TGTGCCAGCAGCCCGGACAGAACCTACGAGCAGTACTTC	CASSPDRTYEQYF	TRBV11-1	TRBJ2-7	NA	NA
TGCGCCAGCAGCTTGGGGGGGGGATCCTACAATGAGCAGTTCTTC	CASSLGGGSYNEQFF	TRBV5-1	TRBJ2-1	NA	TRBD2
TGTGCCAGCAGCGTAGAAGGGCAGGGTGGAAACATTCAGTACTTC	CASSVEGQGGNIQYF	TRBV9	TRBJ2-4	many	NA
TGTGCCAGCAGCTTAGGGAACAGGGGAACCGAGCAGTACTTC	CASSLGNRGTEQYF	TRBV7-2	TRBJ2-7	once	TRBD1
TGTGCCAGCAGTTACTTCCAGGGGTTTGGAGGGACCCAGTACTTC	CASSYFQGFGGTQYF	TRBV6-5	TRBJ2-5	NA	NA
TGTGCCAGCAGTATCCCGGGACAGGGGGCGCCGGAAGCTTTCTTT	CASSIPGQGAPEAFF	TRBV2	TRBJ1-1	NA	TRBD1
TGTGCCAGCAGTCTCCGGGACAGGGCAGGAGATACGCAGTATTTT	CASSLRDRAGDTQYF	TRBV11-2	TRBJ2-3	NA	TRBD1
TGTGCCAGCAGTGGACGACAGTTTAATCAGCCCCAGCATTTT	CASSGRQFNQPQHF	TRBV25-1	TRBJ1-5	NA	NA
TGCGCCAGCAGCCCGGGACTAGCGGGGGGGCAGGAGACCCAGTACTTC	CASSPGLAGGQETQYF	TRBV5-1	TRBJ2-5	once	TRBD2
TGTGCCAGCAGGGGACAGCCGAACACTGAAGCTTTCTTT	CASRGQPNTEAFF	TRBV6-6	TRBJ1-1	NA	TRBD1
TGTGCCAGCAGCCGGACAGGGCCCTCTTCCGGCTACACCTTC	CASSRTGPSSGYTF	TRBV7-9	TRBJ1-2	few	TRBD1
TGTGCCAGCAGTTCACTCACAGGGGCAGGAGAGCAGTACTTC	CASSSLTGAGEQYF	TRBV5-4	TRBJ2-7	NA	TRBD1